Below are 32 T cell receptor beta chains sequenced from a single sample in a study of cytotoxic CD8 clonotypes in ibrutinib-treated CLL. Using immunoSEQ multiplex PCR, the repertoire was profiled, and TCRdb retains in-frame clones only, with some absent. Of approximately 320,000 clones listed, roughly 70% are singletons. The sequenced sample was PBMCs, obtained after 36 months of ibrutinib treatment. The origin of the receptors is a human donor with chronic lymphocytic leukemia.

This chain connects TRBV7-9 to TRBJ2-3; 8 nucleotides agree with TRBD2. V shed 4 bases, J shed 1 base, and the junction held 4 bases outside the gene matches. The germline V gene has CDR1 SEHNR and CDR2 FQNEAQ (reference sequence). This CDR3 spans 15 amino acids. CDR3 region: CASSSRRGGTDTQYF. The DNA of the CDR3 is TGTGCCAGCAGCTCCCGGCGGGGGGGCACAGATACGCAGTATTTT.

This chain uses TRBV28 with TRBJ2-1; 7 bases fit TRBD2. The CDR3 spans 15 residues. Germline V gives CDR1 MDHEN, CDR2 SYDVKM. Losses at the gene ends were 6 bases for V and 2 bases for J; bases not matched to a gene: 7. The CDR3 loop reads CASSHTSVTYNEQFF. CDR3 coding DNA: TGTGCCAGCAGCCATACTAGCGTCACCTACAATGAGCAGTTCTTC.

The rearrangement uses TRBV6-5 and TRBJ1-2, with D unresolved. The CDR3 consists of 14 residues. Between the trimmed V and J ends, which lost 0 bases and 2 bases, there was a span of 7 bases. Germline values: CDR1 MNHEY, CDR2 SVGAGI. The CDR3: CASSYSSSNYGYTF. The CDR3 nucleotides are TGTGCCAGCAGTTACTCATCCTCAAACTATGGCTACACCTTC.

The rearrangement joins TRBV5-1 to TRBJ1-2, with D unclear. Trimming took 0 bases from V and 4 from J, leaving 7 bases between them. The CDR3 has 13 amino acids. CDR1 SGHRS and CDR2 YFSETQ come from the germline V gene. The CDR3 sequence is CASSLGSIYGYTF. The CDR3 nucleotides read TGCGCCAGCAGCTTGGGAAGTATCTATGGCTACACCTTC.

The V and J genes are TRBV6-5 and TRBJ1-1; D is unresolved. This CDR3 comprises 13 residues. Germline values: CDR1 MNHEY, CDR2 SVGAGI. V gave up 6 bases and J gave up 10 bases, with 18 bases separating them. The CDR3 reads CASSLSSQVGAFF. For the CDR3, the DNA is TGTGCCAGCAGCCTGTCATCCCAGGTCGGAGCTTTCTTT.

This clone has only a few counts. The chain links TRBV5-5 to TRBJ1-2; D gene ambiguous. The CDR3 totals 12 residues. The V gene's germline CDR1 is SGHKS and CDR2 YYEKEE (reference sequence). Trimming removed 2 bases at V and 4 bases at J, with 6 bases between. CDR3 DNA sequence: TGTGCCAGCAGCTTAGAGTCCTATGGCTACACCTTC. Its translation is CASSLESYGYTF.

A single count supports this clone. The chain recombines TRBV4-3 with TRBJ2-5; no firm D call. V was cut by 4 bases and J by 0 bases, with 9 bases left in between. From germline, CDR1 is LGHNA and CDR2 YSLEER. CDR3 length: 14 amino acids. The CDR3 sequence: CASSLRRYQETQYF. The CDR3 nucleotides are TGCGCCAGCAGCCTGAGAAGGTACCAAGAGACCCAGTACTTC.

In DNA, the CDR3 is TGTGCCAGCAGCGCGACGAGTAGCAATCAGCCCCAGCATTTT. Its translation is CASSATSSNQPQHF. This chain links TRBV9 with TRBJ1-5, with no clear D. The germline CDR1 and CDR2 sequences are SGDLS and YYNGEE. The CDR3 sequence is 14 residues long. The ends were cut back, 3 bases at V and 0 bases at J, with 7 bases in the middle.

This clone was observed a handful of times. This chain joins TRBV7-6 and TRBJ2-2; possibly TRBD1 for D (6 bases). This CDR3 is built from 13 residues. Trimming removed 5 bases from V and 6 bases from J, with 10 bases in between. Germline V CDR1 and CDR2: SGHVS, FNYEAQ. The CDR3 DNA reads TGTGCCAGCAGCCCACGACAGGCCGGGGAGCTGTTTTTT. The encoded protein is CASSPRQAGELFF.

The chain employs TRBV29-1 and TRBJ1-3; D is unresolved. Germline CDR1 SQVTM, CDR2 ANQGSEA. V was clipped by 7 bases and J by 0 bases, with 13 bases between them. The CDR3 covers 14 residues. The CDR3 DNA is TGCAGCGGTGCAACAGCGACCTCTGGAAACACCATATATTTT. It specifies CSGATATSGNTIYF.

The chain employs TRBV6-5 and TRBJ2-7; D uncertain. Trimming removed 6 bases at V and 4 bases at J, with 13 bases between. The CDR3 sequence is 13 residues long. Germline CDR1 reads MNHEY; CDR2 reads SVGAGI. The CDR3 DNA sequence: TGTGCCAGCAGGGCCCAGTTGGGTTACGAGCAGTACTTC. It specifies CASRAQLGYEQYF.

V gene TRBV15 combines with J gene TRBJ2-7, with D uncertain. Germline lookup yields CDR1 LNHNV and CDR2 YYDKDF (reference sequence). The V gene lost 5 bases and the J gene lost 0 bases, with 8 bases spanning the gap. This CDR3 spans 13 amino acids. CDR3 DNA: TGTGCCACCAGCTCCAGACCCTCCTACGAGCAGTACTTC. Translated, it gives CATSSRPSYEQYF.

The V and J genes are TRBV2 and TRBJ1-1; D uncertain. Germline assignment: CDR1 SNHLY and CDR2 FYNNEI. The CDR3 is made up of 14 amino acids. Between the trimmed V and J ends, which lost 7 bases and 1 base, there was a span of 13 bases. The CDR3 DNA sequence: TGTGCCAGCACTGAGGGTGGATGGAACACTGAAGCTTTCTTT. Its translation is CASTEGGWNTEAFF.

The J gene is TRBJ2-7, the V gene TRBV5-4, with 9 positions matching TRBD1. The V gene's germline CDR1 is SGHNT and CDR2 YYREEE (reference sequence). Germline trimming cut 1 base from V and 6 bases from J; bases unmatched to any gene: 8. CDR3 length equals 15 residues. The CDR3 nucleotides are TGTGCCAGCAGCTTGCCGGGACAGGGATCGCGCGAGCAGTACTTC. Protein sequence: CASSLPGQGSREQYF.

The chain joins TRBV5-4 to TRBJ1-3; D is unresolved. The CDR3 consists of 16 residues. Germline V lookup: CDR1 SGHNT, CDR2 YYREEE (reference sequence). With 0 bases removed from V and 3 bases from J, the gap between germline ends came to 13 bases. DNA of the CDR3: TGTGCCAGCAGCTTGGGCGCCGGGTACAGTGGAAACACCATATATTTT. It encodes CASSLGAGYSGNTIYF.

V and J are TRBV5-1 and TRBJ2-7; D gene ambiguous. From germline, CDR1 is SGHRS and CDR2 YFSETQ. CDR3 length: 15 amino acids. Between the trimmed V and J ends, which lost 0 bases and 3 bases, there was a span of 13 bases. CDR3 in amino acids: CASSLEGQFLYEQYF. CDR3 bases: TGCGCCAGCAGCTTGGAAGGGCAGTTTCTCTACGAGCAGTACTTC.

The chain combines TRBV4-3 with TRBJ2-5; TRBD1 agrees at 7 bases. The CDR3 covers 13 residues. V shed 2 bases and J 5 bases; nucleotides not matched to a gene: 2. The V gene's germline CDR1 is LGHNA and CDR2 YSLEER. The CDR3 reads CASSQTRGETQYF. CDR3 bases: TGCGCCAGCAGCCAAACCAGGGGGGAGACCCAGTACTTC.

The chain has TRBV7-9 and TRBJ1-2; no definite D call. The CDR3 extends over 14 amino acids. Germline V gene lookup returns CDR1 SEHNR and CDR2 FQNEAQ (reference sequence). Trimming stripped 1 base from V and 2 bases from J, with 8 bases between. For the CDR3, the DNA is TGTGCCAGCAGCTTAGAAGCGACAAACTATGGCTACACCTTC. Translating gives CASSLEATNYGYTF.

This clone appeared a few times. The chain has TRBV4-2 and TRBJ1-6; D unresolved. Trimming removed 1 base from V and 1 base from J, with 11 bases in between. The CDR3 sequence is 17 residues long. Germline loops: CDR1 LGHNA, CDR2 YNFKEQ. This CDR3 reads CASSQGRGPSYNSPLHF. In DNA form, the CDR3 reads TGTGCCAGCAGCCAAGGTCGGGGTCCGTCCTATAATTCACCCCTCCACTTT.

The chain couples TRBV27 to TRBJ1-5; no definite D call. V was cut by 1 base and J by 3 bases, with 4 bases left in between. CDR3 length: 13 amino acids. The germline CDR1 and CDR2 sequences are MNHEY and SMNVEV (reference sequence). CDR3 residues: CASSLLPNQPQHF. The CDR3 nucleotides read TGTGCCAGCAGTTTATTGCCCAATCAGCCCCAGCATTTT.

The chain employs TRBV9 and TRBJ1-3; maybe TRBD1 (6 bases). The germline V gene encodes CDR1 SGDLS and CDR2 YYNGEE. The V end lost 0 bases, the J end lost 3 bases, and 10 bases lay between the germline ends. This CDR3 has 15 residues. The DNA of the CDR3 is TGTGCCAGCAGCGTAGCAGGGGCGCGTGGAAACACCATATATTTT. It encodes CASSVAGARGNTIYF.

This clone has only a few counts. This chain joins TRBV7-3 and TRBJ2-3, with D tentatively TRBD1 or TRBD2 (5 bases each). V was clipped by 5 bases and J by 4 bases, with 13 bases between them. The germline V gene encodes CDR1 SGHTA and CDR2 FQGTGA. The CDR3 sequence is 14 residues long. This CDR3 reads CASSPARGADTQYF. The CDR3, as DNA: TGTGCCAGCAGCCCCGCGAGGGGTGCAGATACGCAGTATTTT.

The chain employs TRBV5-1 and TRBJ2-7; D perhaps matches TRBD1 (5 bases). CDR1 is SGHRS and CDR2 is YFSETQ in the germline V gene. The CDR3 loop spans 13 amino acids. Trimming stripped 3 bases from V and 6 bases from J, with 13 bases between. This CDR3 reads CASSSRVGLEQYF. The CDR3 DNA reads TGCGCCAGCAGCTCCAGGGTAGGGCTCGAGCAGTACTTC.

The chain has TRBV4-1 and TRBJ2-2; 8 bases line up with TRBD2. Germline assignment: CDR1 MGHRA and CDR2 YSYEKL. The CDR3 is 17 amino acids. V trimming: 3 bases; J trimming: 4 bases; junction bases outside the gene matches: 10. The DNA of the CDR3 is TGCGCCAGCAGCCAGAATACCGGGACTAGGGGCACCGGGGAGCTGTTTTTT. Protein sequence: CASSQNTGTRGTGELFF.

This chain connects TRBV29-1 to TRBJ2-5; 7 positions agree with TRBD2. This CDR3 is built from 14 residues. The germline gives CDR1 SQVTM, CDR2 ANQGSEA. V dropped 4 bases and J dropped 5; count of bases not matched to a gene: 10. The CDR3 DNA follows: TGCAGCGTTGCCCACTGGGGGGGGACGGAGACCCAGTACTTC. Its translation: CSVAHWGGTETQYF.

This clone occurred a few times. V and J are TRBV4-1 and TRBJ2-1, with TRBD1 matching 7 bases. V was clipped by 2 bases and J by 6 bases; unmatched bases: 1. The CDR3 covers 13 residues. Per germline, CDR1 MGHRA and CDR2 YSYEKL. CDR3 in amino acids: CASSQRQGNEQFF. The CDR3 region has the DNA TGCGCCAGCAGCCAACGACAGGGCAATGAGCAGTTCTTC.

This clone was counted between two and nine times. V is TRBV4-1 and J is TRBJ1-2; D possibly corresponds to TRBD1 (6 bases). Trimming removed 3 bases at V and 2 bases at J, with 10 bases between. CDR3 length equals 14 residues. Germline V gene lookup returns CDR1 MGHRA and CDR2 YSYEKL. The CDR3 here is CASSQPTGNYGYTF. As DNA, the CDR3 is TGCGCCAGCAGCCAGCCCACAGGGAACTATGGCTACACCTTC.

This clone was seen a few times. The chain employs TRBV5-1 and TRBJ2-7, with D perhaps matching TRBD2 (5 bases). This CDR3 has 15 residues. The V and J ends lost 3 bases and 0 bases respectively, with 13 bases between them. Germline values: CDR1 SGHRS, CDR2 YFSETQ. DNA of the CDR3: TGCGCCAGCAGCTCTGGACGTGGGAGCTCCTACGAGCAGTACTTC. This translates into CASSSGRGSSYEQYF.

V gene TRBV18 combines with J gene TRBJ2-1; the D call may be TRBD1 or TRBD2 (5 bases each). Trimming stripped 1 base from V and 6 bases from J, with 16 bases between. Germline V gene data show CDR1 as KGHSH and CDR2 as LQKENI. The length of the CDR3 is 16 residues. The chain's CDR3 is CASSPRVRDVSNEQFF. DNA for the CDR3: TGTGCCAGCTCACCACGTGTACGGGACGTTTCCAATGAGCAGTTCTTC.

This clone was observed a few times. The chain combines TRBV7-9 with TRBJ2-1; D not resolved. The CDR3 is made up of 11 amino acids. V was shortened by 7 bases and J by 10 bases, with 11 bases between the two germline ends. Germline values: CDR1 SEHNR, CDR2 FQNEAQ (reference sequence). The CDR3 DNA is TGTGCCAGCACCAGACTGAGCGAGCAGTTCTTC. Residues: CASTRLSEQFF.

The CDR3 loop reads CASSYSTATNYGYTF. Written as DNA, the CDR3 is TGTGCCAGCAGTTACTCGACAGCAACTAACTATGGCTACACCTTC. The chain joins TRBV6-5 to TRBJ1-2; D is perhaps TRBD1 (5 bases). V lost 0 bases to trimming and J lost 0 bases, with 8 bases between them. The CDR3 spans 15 residues. CDR1 and CDR2 (germline): MNHEY, SVGAGI.

The V and J genes are TRBV9 and TRBJ1-1, with D unclear. Germline V gene lookup returns CDR1 SGDLS and CDR2 YYNGEE. The germline V and J ends were trimmed by 3 bases and 3 bases, with 6 bases remaining between them. This CDR3 is built from 12 residues. The chain's CDR3 is CASSGSYTEAFF. The CDR3 coding sequence is TGTGCCAGCAGCGGTTCCTACACTGAAGCTTTCTTT.